This T cell receptor beta chain was found in a study of OX40 agonist ivuxolimab in advanced cancers. General study points: CD4+ and CD8+ blood T cells expanded clonally by week 6 at 0.1 to 3.0 mg/kg. Researchers report that CD8+ T cells had, on average, more expanded clones than CD4+.

With respect to this clone: What it recognizes is unknown.

The CDR3 totals 13 residues. Germline V gene sequence: CDR1 SGHRS, CDR2 YFSETQ. V lost 5 bases to trimming and J lost 2 bases, with 11 bases between them. Measured with immunoSEQ multiplex PCR; TCRdb has only the in-frame clones, and not every one. Seen here are about 49,000 clones, approximately 79% observed once, and the top ten hold roughly 7.3%. The sequence came from an adult with an advanced solid tumor such as melanoma, head and neck, liver or kidney cancer. The J gene is TRBJ2-7, the V gene TRBV5-1; D unresolved. The starting material was CD4+ or CD8+ T cells sorted from blood, obtained in a trial of the OX40 agonist ivuxolimab. The CDR3 DNA sequence: TGCGCCAGCAGAAATCAATCTACCTACGAGCAGTACTTC. It encodes CASRNQSTYEQYF.